This TCR beta chain was observed in a study of blood T cell repertoires in COVID-19. Repertoires were generated with immunoSEQ multiplex PCR, while TCRdb's copy carries only in-frame clones and drops some. Of roughly 55,000 clones in the sample, roughly four fifths were seen once. Germline values: CDR1 KGHSH, CDR2 LQKENI. This CDR3 comprises 15 residues. V lost 5 bases to trimming and J lost 5 bases; unmatched junction nucleotides: 11. The origin of this receptor is a human donor in a cohort sampled during active COVID-19. The specimen was peripheral blood. The chain uses TRBV18 and TRBJ1-1; 7 nucleotides align to TRBD1. The CDR3, as DNA: TGTGCCAGCTCAGCCACACAGGGGCTCAGGACTGAAGCTTTCTTT. Its protein product is CASSATQGLRTEAFF. Drawing the rest from reference TRBV18 and TRBJ1-1, the complete variable domain is NAGVMQNPRHLVRRRGQEARLRCSPMKGHSHVYWYRQLPEEGLKFMVYLQKENIIDESGMPKERFSAEFPKEGPSILRIQQVVRGDSAAYFCASSATQGLRTEAFFGQGTRLTVV.